These T cell receptor beta chains were read from a single sample in a study of immune evolution from preneoplasia to lung adenocarcinoma. The protocol was immunoSEQ multiplex PCR, while the TCRdb copy is restricted to in-frame clones and leaves out a portion. The sample lists some 11,000 clones, approximately 86% seen once, with about 1.7% in the top ten. The sample taken for sequencing was FFPE minimally invasive lung adenocarcinoma tissue. The receptors derive from a person between 65 and 79 years old with lung adenocarcinoma. Both conserved end residues are part of each CDR3. The order of the fields is clone size, J gene, D gene, V gene, CDR3 length, CDR3 protein, CDR3 DNA. A D gene is named only where the DNA matches it firmly. Rows give clone size only sometimes, using once, few, many, or a class for an expanded clone.

size: -
J: TRBJ2-3
D: -
V: TRBV5-1
length: 14
CDR3: CASSLGLSGDTQYF
DNA: TGCGCCAGCAGCCTGGGACTGAGTGGAGATACGCAGTATTTT

size: -
J: TRBJ1-1
D: -
V: TRBV6-1
length: 15
CDR3: CASSDAGHLNTEAFF
DNA: TGTGCCAGCAGTGATGCAGGACATTTGAACACTGAAGCTTTCTTT

size: -
J: TRBJ1-4
D: -
V: TRBV5-1
length: 16
CDR3: CASSFFGSSTNEKLFF
DNA: TGCGCCAGCAGCTTTTTTGGCAGCTCAACTAATGAAAAACTGTTTTTT

size: -
J: TRBJ2-7
D: TRBD2
V: TRBV19
length: 16
CDR3: CASSIDLAGVSYEQYF
DNA: TGTGCCAGTAGTATAGATCTGGCGGGAGTTTCCTACGAGCAGTACTTC

size: -
J: TRBJ2-2
D: -
V: TRBV9
length: 13
CDR3: CASSVGGTGELFF
DNA: TGTGCCAGCAGCGTAGGAGGGACCGGGGAGCTGTTTTTT

size: -
J: TRBJ2-3
D: TRBD1
V: TRBV29-1
length: 16
CDR3: CSVVFRDRGVSDTQYF
DNA: TGCAGCGTTGTCTTTCGGGACAGGGGAGTTTCAGATACGCAGTATTTT

size: -
J: TRBJ1-1
D: TRBD1
V: TRBV5-6
length: 14
CDR3: CASSLRGRATEAFF
DNA: TGTGCCAGCAGCTTGAGGGGGCGAGCCACTGAAGCTTTCTTT

size: -
J: TRBJ2-2
D: -
V: TRBV5-1
length: 14
CDR3: CASGVAGGTGELFF
DNA: TGCGCCAGCGGGGTGGCAGGTGGGACCGGGGAGCTGTTTTTT

size: -
J: TRBJ1-1
D: -
V: TRBV29-1
length: 12
CDR3: CSVMTLNTEAFF
DNA: TGCAGCGTTATGACTCTGAACACTGAAGCTTTCTTT

size: -
J: TRBJ2-3
D: TRBD2
V: TRBV5-1
length: 16
CDR3: CASTGGGRAGTDTQYF
DNA: TGCGCCAGCACTGGGGGCGGGAGGGCCGGCACAGATACGCAGTATTTT

size: once
J: TRBJ1-4
D: -
V: TRBV6-5
length: 14
CDR3: CASSRGETNEKLFF
DNA: TGTGCCAGCAGCCGAGGGGAGACTAATGAAAAACTGTTTTTT

size: -
J: TRBJ2-1
D: -
V: TRBV5-8
length: 15
CDR3: CASSLGWTYYNEQFF
DNA: TGTGCCAGCAGCTTGGGTTGGACCTACTACAATGAGCAGTTCTTC

size: -
J: TRBJ1-4
D: -
V: TRBV20-1
length: 11
CDR3: CSASFAEKLFF
DNA: TGCAGTGCTAGTTTTGCTGAAAAACTGTTTTTT

size: -
J: TRBJ2-4
D: TRBD2
V: TRBV7-8
length: 16
CDR3: CASSLERGGLENIQYF
DNA: TGTGCCAGCAGCCTAGAGCGGGGGGGCCTCGAAAACATTCAGTACTTC

size: -
J: TRBJ2-6
D: -
V: TRBV4-2
length: 20
CDR3: CASSQDSGRTALSGANVLTF
DNA: TGTGCCAGCAGCCAAGATTCGGGGAGGACAGCCCTCTCTGGGGCCAACGTCCTGACTTTC

size: -
J: TRBJ1-6
D: TRBD1
V: TRBV6-5
length: 13
CDR3: CASSFQGGGQAFF
DNA: TGTGCCAGCAGTTTCCAGGGGGGTGGACAGGCATTCTTT

size: -
J: TRBJ1-4
D: -
V: TRBV5-4
length: 14
CDR3: CASSLTAGGEKLFF
DNA: TGTGCCAGCAGCTTGACAGCTGGGGGTGAAAAACTGTTTTTT

size: -
J: TRBJ1-2
D: -
V: TRBV4-1
length: 16
CDR3: CASSQVGSTAGNGYTF
DNA: TGCGCCAGCAGCCAAGTTGGTTCGACGGCGGGAAATGGCTACACCTTC

size: -
J: TRBJ1-2
D: -
V: TRBV9
length: 10
CDR3: CASGPYGYTF
DNA: TGTGCCAGCGGACCTTATGGCTACACCTTC

size: -
J: TRBJ2-5
D: -
V: TRBV28
length: 11
CDR3: CASSGPGAQYF
DNA: TGTGCCAGCAGTGGCCCAGGGGCCCAGTACTTC

size: -
J: TRBJ2-1
D: TRBD2
V: TRBV7-2
length: 17
CDR3: CASSLHGTSGRGIEQFF
DNA: TGTGCCAGCAGCCTCCATGGGACTAGCGGGAGGGGTATAGAGCAGTTCTTC

size: few
J: TRBJ2-3
D: -
V: TRBV7-8
length: 16
CDR3: CASSPRLELSTDTQYF
DNA: TGTGCCAGCAGCCCCCGACTAGAACTTAGCACAGATACGCAGTATTTT

size: -
J: TRBJ1-1
D: TRBD1
V: TRBV5-1
length: 12
CDR3: CASSLGQGEAFF
DNA: TGCGCCAGCAGCTTGGGACAGGGAGAAGCTTTCTTT

size: -
J: TRBJ2-7
D: TRBD1
V: TRBV5-5
length: 17
CDR3: CASSSPPDRALSYEQYF
DNA: TGTGCCAGCAGCTCGCCCCCTGACAGGGCTCTCTCCTACGAGCAGTACTTC

size: -
J: TRBJ1-2
D: TRBD1
V: TRBV10-3
length: 17
CDR3: CAIRDNRGQNGNYGYTF
DNA: TGTGCCATCAGGGATAACAGGGGGCAAAATGGGAACTATGGCTACACCTTC

size: -
J: TRBJ2-1
D: -
V: TRBV30
length: 15
CDR3: CAWSVGLSDYNEQFF
DNA: TGTGCCTGGAGTGTGGGGCTCAGCGACTACAATGAGCAGTTCTTC

size: -
J: TRBJ2-3
D: -
V: TRBV7-9
length: 13
CDR3: CASSLTSPDTQYF
DNA: TGTGCCAGCAGCTTAACCAGCCCAGATACGCAGTATTTT

size: -
J: TRBJ2-5
D: TRBD2
V: TRBV11-2
length: 16
CDR3: CASSLWSSGGQETQYF
DNA: TGTGCCAGCAGCCTCTGGTCTAGCGGGGGCCAAGAGACCCAGTACTTC

size: -
J: TRBJ1-2
D: -
V: TRBV30
length: 11
CDR3: CAWSIGAGYTF
DNA: TGTGCCTGGAGTATAGGGGCCGGCTACACCTTC

size: -
J: TRBJ2-7
D: -
V: TRBV6-5
length: 14
CDR3: CASSAVAGTYEQYF
DNA: TGTGCCAGCAGTGCGGTAGCAGGGACCTACGAGCAGTACTTC

size: -
J: TRBJ2-7
D: -
V: TRBV6-5
length: 13
CDR3: CASSYGGTYEQYF
DNA: TGTGCCAGCAGTTATGGGGGAACCTACGAGCAGTACTTC

size: -
J: TRBJ2-7
D: TRBD1
V: TRBV16
length: 16
CDR3: CASSQFPRGKNYEQYF
DNA: TGTGCCAGCAGCCAATTTCCCAGGGGGAAGAACTACGAGCAGTACTTC

size: -
J: TRBJ1-2
D: -
V: TRBV10-1
length: 13
CDR3: CASSENRGYGYTF
DNA: TGCGCCAGCAGTGAGAACCGGGGTTATGGCTACACCTTC

size: -
J: TRBJ2-1
D: -
V: TRBV5-1
length: 17
CDR3: CASSSTEQGRSYNEQFF
DNA: TGCGCCAGCAGCTCAACCGAACAGGGCAGATCCTACAATGAGCAGTTCTTC

size: -
J: TRBJ2-1
D: TRBD2
V: TRBV30
length: 17
CDR3: CAWKGPSGSRSYNEQFF
DNA: TGTGCCTGGAAGGGGCCTAGCGGCTCCCGCTCCTACAATGAGCAGTTCTTC

size: few
J: TRBJ2-7
D: TRBD1
V: TRBV19
length: 14
CDR3: CASSIGPQGYEQYF
DNA: TGTGCCAGTAGTATAGGCCCACAGGGGTACGAGCAGTACTTC

size: -
J: TRBJ1-3
D: -
V: TRBV15
length: 14
CDR3: CATSKESSGNTIYF
DNA: TGTGCCACCTCTAAGGAGAGCTCTGGAAACACCATATATTTT

size: -
J: TRBJ1-1
D: -
V: TRBV30
length: 13
CDR3: CAWSRDLGTEAFF
DNA: TGTGCCTGGTCCAGGGACCTGGGGACTGAAGCTTTCTTT

size: -
J: TRBJ2-5
D: TRBD2
V: TRBV7-2
length: 16
CDR3: CASSLVTSGPQETQYF
DNA: TGTGCCAGCAGCTTAGTAACTAGCGGACCTCAAGAGACCCAGTACTTC

size: -
J: TRBJ2-7
D: -
V: TRBV11-2
length: 16
CDR3: CASSLGFRQATYEQYF
DNA: TGTGCCAGCAGCTTAGGTTTCCGACAGGCCACCTACGAGCAGTACTTC

size: -
J: TRBJ1-1
D: -
V: TRBV9
length: 14
CDR3: CASSPRGGSAEAFF
DNA: TGTGCCAGCAGCCCCCGCGGCGGGAGCGCTGAAGCTTTCTTT

size: -
J: TRBJ2-5
D: -
V: TRBV9
length: 15
CDR3: CASSLQGASGETQYF
DNA: TGTGCCAGCAGCCTCCAAGGAGCTAGTGGCGAGACCCAGTACTTC

size: -
J: TRBJ1-2
D: TRBD1
V: TRBV15
length: 18
CDR3: CATSRDQAADRGWKRYTF
DNA: TGTGCCACCAGCAGAGATCAGGCAGCGGACAGGGGATGGAAGCGTTACACCTTC

size: -
J: TRBJ1-4
D: TRBD1
V: TRBV11-3
length: 17
CDR3: CASSLLCRQGTNEKLFF
DNA: TGTGCCAGCAGCTTACTATGCAGACAGGGCACGAATGAAAAACTGTTTTTT

size: -
J: TRBJ1-4
D: -
V: TRBV7-9
length: 17
CDR3: CASSFPPGAGLNEKLFF
DNA: TGTGCCAGCAGTTTCCCCCCGGGGGCAGGTCTTAATGAAAAACTGTTTTTT

size: -
J: TRBJ1-2
D: -
V: TRBV9
length: 16
CDR3: CASSEEATGNAYGYTF
DNA: TGTGCCAGCAGCGAGGAGGCTACAGGGAATGCCTATGGCTACACCTTC

size: -
J: TRBJ2-1
D: TRBD2
V: TRBV7-9
length: 14
CDR3: CASRTSGRANEQFF
DNA: TGTGCCAGCCGGACTAGCGGGAGGGCGAATGAGCAGTTCTTC

size: -
J: TRBJ2-6
D: TRBD1
V: TRBV18
length: 20
CDR3: CASSPPQAAGGFTGANVLTF
DNA: TGTGCCAGCTCACCACCGCAAGCCGCAGGGGGATTTACTGGGGCCAACGTCCTGACTTTC

size: -
J: TRBJ2-7
D: -
V: TRBV5-6
length: 11
CDR3: CASSLRGEQYF
DNA: TGTGCCAGCAGCTTAAGAGGTGAGCAGTACTTC

size: -
J: TRBJ2-1
D: -
V: TRBV5-1
length: 15
CDR3: CASSLSGGRYNEQFF
DNA: TGCGCCAGCAGCTTATCCGGGGGTCGGTACAATGAGCAGTTCTTC

size: -
J: TRBJ1-1
D: TRBD1
V: TRBV28
length: 14
CDR3: CASKTGGGHTEAFF
DNA: TGTGCCAGCAAAACAGGGGGAGGGCACACTGAAGCTTTCTTT

size: -
J: TRBJ2-2
D: -
V: TRBV19
length: 13
CDR3: CASSIIGGGELFF
DNA: TGTGCCAGTAGTATCATTGGGGGCGGGGAGCTGTTTTTT

size: -
J: TRBJ2-7
D: TRBD2
V: TRBV5-6
length: 14
CDR3: CASSSAREAHEQYF
DNA: TGTGCCAGCAGCTCCGCGCGGGAGGCACACGAGCAGTACTTC

size: -
J: TRBJ1-5
D: TRBD1
V: TRBV4-1
length: 18
CDR3: CASSRRIRGQGLDQPQHF
DNA: TGCGCCAGCAGTAGACGGATCCGGGGACAGGGCTTGGATCAGCCCCAGCATTTT

size: -
J: TRBJ1-5
D: TRBD1
V: TRBV9
length: 19
CDR3: CASSVLGQVRGSGNQPQHF
DNA: TGTGCCAGCAGCGTCCTTGGACAGGTAAGAGGGTCGGGCAATCAGCCCCAGCATTTT

size: -
J: TRBJ1-2
D: -
V: TRBV6-6
length: 13
CDR3: CATRRRGEYGYTF
DNA: TGTGCCACCCGAAGAAGAGGGGAATATGGCTACACCTTC

size: -
J: TRBJ1-3
D: -
V: TRBV4-2
length: 15
CDR3: CASSQERQTGNTIYF
DNA: TGTGCCAGCAGCCAAGAACGACAGACTGGAAACACCATATATTTT

size: once
J: TRBJ1-2
D: TRBD1
V: TRBV9
length: 15
CDR3: CASSASGTGNYGYTF
DNA: TGTGCCAGCAGCGCCTCCGGGACAGGGAACTATGGCTACACCTTC

size: -
J: TRBJ2-5
D: TRBD2
V: TRBV15
length: 18
CDR3: CATSRGAEALATQETQYF
DNA: TGTGCCACCAGCAGAGGGGCAGAGGCACTAGCGACACAAGAGACCCAGTACTTC